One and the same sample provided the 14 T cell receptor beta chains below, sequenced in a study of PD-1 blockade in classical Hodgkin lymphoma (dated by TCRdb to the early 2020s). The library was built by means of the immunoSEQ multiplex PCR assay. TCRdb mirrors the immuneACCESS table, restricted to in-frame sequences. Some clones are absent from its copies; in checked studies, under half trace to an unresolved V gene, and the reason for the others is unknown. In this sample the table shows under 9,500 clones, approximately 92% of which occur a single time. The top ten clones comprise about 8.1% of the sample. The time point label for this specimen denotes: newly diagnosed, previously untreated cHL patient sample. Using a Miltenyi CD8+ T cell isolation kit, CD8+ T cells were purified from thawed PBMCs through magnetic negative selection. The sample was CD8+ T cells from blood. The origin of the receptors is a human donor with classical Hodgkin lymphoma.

The CDR3 sequence is CASSLVAIGGELFF. The CDR3 region has the DNA TGTGCCAGCAGCTTAGTGGCAATAGGCGGGGAGCTGTTTTTT. The rearrangement joins TRBV7-8 to TRBJ2-2; D is uncertain. This CDR3 spans 14 amino acids. V was cut by 1 base and J by 7 bases, with 10 bases left in between. Germline V gene lookup returns CDR1 SGHVS and CDR2 FQNEAQ.

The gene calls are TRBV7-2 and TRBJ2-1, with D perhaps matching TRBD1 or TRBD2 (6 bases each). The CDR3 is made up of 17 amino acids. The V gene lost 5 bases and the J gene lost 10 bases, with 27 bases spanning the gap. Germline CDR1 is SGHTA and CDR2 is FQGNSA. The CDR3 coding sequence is TGTGCCAGCAGCCTCATCGTGGGCCCCCCGGGGGCACGAGAGCAGTTCTTC. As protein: CASSLIVGPPGAREQFF.

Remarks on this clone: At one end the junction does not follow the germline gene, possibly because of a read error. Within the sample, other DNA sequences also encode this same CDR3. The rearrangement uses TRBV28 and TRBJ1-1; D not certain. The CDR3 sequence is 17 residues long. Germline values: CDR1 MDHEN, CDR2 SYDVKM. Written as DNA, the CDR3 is TGTGCCAGCAGCTACTTGACACCCATAGTCCCAGGAACTGAAGCCTTCTTT. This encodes CASSYLTPIVPGTEAFF.

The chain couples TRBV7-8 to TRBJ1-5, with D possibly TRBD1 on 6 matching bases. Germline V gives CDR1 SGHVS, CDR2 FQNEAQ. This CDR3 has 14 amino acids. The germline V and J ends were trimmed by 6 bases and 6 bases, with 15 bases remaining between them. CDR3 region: CASSGRGVSQPQHF. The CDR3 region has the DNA TGTGCCAGCAGTGGGAGGGGGGTAAGTCAGCCCCAGCATTTT.

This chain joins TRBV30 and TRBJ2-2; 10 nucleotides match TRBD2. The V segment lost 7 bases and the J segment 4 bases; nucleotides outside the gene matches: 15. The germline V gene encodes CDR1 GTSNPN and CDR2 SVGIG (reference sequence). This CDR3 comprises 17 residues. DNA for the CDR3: TGTGCCTCTAAGAGTAGCGGGAGGCGGGGGGGCACCGGGGAGCTGTTTTTT. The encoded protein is CASKSSGRRGGTGELFF. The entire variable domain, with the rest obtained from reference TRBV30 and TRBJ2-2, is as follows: SQTIHQWPATLVQPVGSPLSLECTVEGTSNPNLYWYRQAAGRGLQLLFYSVGIGQISSEVPQNLSASRPQDRQFILSSKKLLLSDSGFYLCASKSSGRRGGTGELFFGEGSRLTVL.

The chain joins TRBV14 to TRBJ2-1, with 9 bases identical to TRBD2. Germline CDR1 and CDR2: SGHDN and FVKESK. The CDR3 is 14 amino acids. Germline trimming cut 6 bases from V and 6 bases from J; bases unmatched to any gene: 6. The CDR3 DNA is TGTGCCAGCAGGCGGGGGGGAGGCGGCAATGAGCAGTTCTTC. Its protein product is CASRRGGGGNEQFF.

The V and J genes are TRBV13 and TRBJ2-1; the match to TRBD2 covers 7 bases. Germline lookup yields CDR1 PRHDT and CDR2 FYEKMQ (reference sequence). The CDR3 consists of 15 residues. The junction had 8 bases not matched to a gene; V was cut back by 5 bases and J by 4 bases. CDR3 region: CASSPGLDSYNEQFF. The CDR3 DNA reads TGTGCCAGCAGCCCCGGACTAGATTCGTACAATGAGCAGTTCTTC.

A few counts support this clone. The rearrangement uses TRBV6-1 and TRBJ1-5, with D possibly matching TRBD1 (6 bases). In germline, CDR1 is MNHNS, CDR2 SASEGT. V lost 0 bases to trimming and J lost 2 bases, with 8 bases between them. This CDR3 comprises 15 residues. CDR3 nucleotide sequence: TGTGCCAGCAGTGAAGCGGCAGGGGGCAATCAGCCCCAGCATTTT. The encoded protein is CASSEAAGGNQPQHF.

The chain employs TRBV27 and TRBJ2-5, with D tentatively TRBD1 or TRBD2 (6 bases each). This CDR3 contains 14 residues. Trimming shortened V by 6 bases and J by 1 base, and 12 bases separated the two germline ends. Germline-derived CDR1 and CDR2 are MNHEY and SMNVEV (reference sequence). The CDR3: CASRLRGAQETQYF. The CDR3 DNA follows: TGTGCCAGCAGGCTGAGGGGGGCCCAAGAGACCCAGTACTTC.

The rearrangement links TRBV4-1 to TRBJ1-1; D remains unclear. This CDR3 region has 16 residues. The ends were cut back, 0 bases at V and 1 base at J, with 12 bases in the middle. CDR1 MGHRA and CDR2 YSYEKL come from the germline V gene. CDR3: CASSQDRAQKNTEAFF. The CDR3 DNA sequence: TGCGCCAGCAGCCAAGATCGGGCCCAGAAGAACACTGAAGCTTTCTTT.

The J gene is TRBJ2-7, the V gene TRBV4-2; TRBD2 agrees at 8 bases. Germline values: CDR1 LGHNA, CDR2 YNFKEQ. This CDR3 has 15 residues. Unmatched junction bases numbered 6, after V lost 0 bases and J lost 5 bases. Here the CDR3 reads CASSQESGSIDEQYF. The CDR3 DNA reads TGTGCCAGCAGCCAAGAAAGCGGGAGTATCGACGAGCAGTACTTC.

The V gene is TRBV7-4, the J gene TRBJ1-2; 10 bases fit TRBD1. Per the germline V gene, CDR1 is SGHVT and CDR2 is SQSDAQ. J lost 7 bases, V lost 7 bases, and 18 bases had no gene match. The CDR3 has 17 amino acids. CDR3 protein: CASTPRVDRGPSGGYTF. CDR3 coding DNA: TGTGCCAGCACCCCCCGGGTAGACAGGGGGCCAAGCGGTGGCTACACCTTC.

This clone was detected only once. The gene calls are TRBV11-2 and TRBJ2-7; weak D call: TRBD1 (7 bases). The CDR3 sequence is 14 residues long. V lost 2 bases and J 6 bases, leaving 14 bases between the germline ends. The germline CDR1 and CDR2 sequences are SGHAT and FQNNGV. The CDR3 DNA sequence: TGTGCCAGCAGCTTACTAGCGACAGGGCCCGAGCAGTACTTC. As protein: CASSLLATGPEQYF. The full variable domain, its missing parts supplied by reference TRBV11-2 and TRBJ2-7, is EAGVAQSPRYKIIEKRQSVAFWCNPISGHATLYWYQQILGQGPKLLIQFQNNGVVDDSQLPKDRFSAERLKGVDSTLKIQPAKLEDSAVYLCASSLLATGPEQYFGPGTRLTVT.

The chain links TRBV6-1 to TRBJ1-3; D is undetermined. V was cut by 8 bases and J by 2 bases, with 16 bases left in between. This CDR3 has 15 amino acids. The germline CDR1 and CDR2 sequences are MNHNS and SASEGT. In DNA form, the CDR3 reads TGTGCCAGCTTTCTTCCGGGGAGAACTGGAAACACCATATATTTT. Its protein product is CASFLPGRTGNTIYF.